This is a list of T cell receptor beta chains from one sample in a study of CD8 T cells in ankylosing spondylitis. TCRdb redid the calling of the 5' RACE reads with MiXCR, one entry per CDR3 protein. Among 150,000 to 200,000 distinct CDR3 sequences listed, 13% were seen once. Material: blood, either unsorted or a sorted T cell fraction (not recorded which). Source of these receptors: a female donor with ankylosing spondylitis or in good health (not recorded which). The CDR3 runs from the conserved cysteine through the conserved F or W. Fields, in order: CDR3 length, clone size, J gene, V gene, D gene, CDR3 protein, CDR3 DNA. D genes are given only for firm matches. Size values are once, few and many counts, or a class for expanded clones, and some rows have none.

>16|many|TRBJ1-5|TRBV20-1|TRBD1
CSATRQGAEVHQPQHF
TGCAGTGCTACTCGACAGGGGGCGGAAGTGCATCAGCCCCAGCATTTT
>14|-|TRBJ2-5|TRBV7-9|-
CASSLETFSETQYF
TGTGCCAGCAGCTTAGAGACTTTTTCCGAGACCCAGTACTTC
>15|few|TRBJ1-5|TRBV20-1|-
CSATRAGNNNQPQHF
TGCAGTGCAACTCGGGCCGGTAATAACAATCAGCCCCAGCATTTT
>17|few|TRBJ2-1|TRBV5-1|-
CASSSGIGGIPYNEQFF
TGCGCCAGCAGCTCAGGGATAGGGGGGATCCCCTACAATGAGCAGTTCTTC
>10|many|TRBJ1-1|TRBV20-1|-
CSAKNTEAFF
TGCAGTGCCAAGAACACTGAAGCTTTCTTT
>14|many|TRBJ2-4|TRBV5-6|-
CASSPGTLVNIQYF
TGTGCCAGCAGTCCAGGGACACTAGTTAATATTCAGTACTTC
>15|few|TRBJ1-5|TRBV3-1|TRBD1
CASSHGRGVREPQHF
TGTGCCAGCAGCCACGGCAGGGGGGTTCGGGAGCCCCAGCATTTT
>14|-|TRBJ2-5|TRBV7-2|-
CASSFTGTRETQYF
TGTGCCAGCAGCTTTACAGGAACACGGGAGACCCAGTACTTC
>15|few|TRBJ1-4|TRBV7-2|TRBD1
CASSLGGGTGEKLFF
TGTGCCAGCAGCTTAGGTGGGGGGACAGGGGAAAAACTGTTTTTT
>13|few|TRBJ2-7|TRBV6-1|TRBD1
CASCPGTDYEQYF
TGTGCCAGCTGCCCGGGGACAGACTACGAGCAGTACTTC
>16|-|TRBJ1-1|TRBV5-1|-
CASSLAKAPGGTEAFF
TGCGCCAGCAGCTTGGCCAAGGCCCCTGGGGGCACTGAAGCTTTCTTT
>16|-|TRBJ2-5|TRBV9|TRBD2
CASSVAQAGPWETQYF
TGTGCCAGCAGCGTAGCGCAAGCGGGACCGTGGGAGACCCAGTACTTC
>13|many|TRBJ2-5|TRBV5-1|TRBD2
CASKLAGQETQYF
TGCGCCAGCAAACTAGCGGGCCAAGAGACCCAGTACTTC
>15|-|TRBJ2-1|TRBV5-4|TRBD2
CASSKREGSYNEQFF
TGTGCCAGCAGCAAGCGGGAGGGCTCCTACAATGAGCAGTTCTTC
>8|many|TRBJ2-1|TRBV7-9|-
CASSPWFF
TGTGCCAGCAGCCCTTGGTTCTTC
>16|many|TRBJ2-7|TRBV7-2|TRBD1
CASSLAGTGAAYEQYF
TGTGCCAGCAGCTTAGCCGGGACAGGGGCCGCCTACGAGCAGTACTTC
>17|many|TRBJ2-2|TRBV14|TRBD2
CASSQDKTSEAAGELFF
TGTGCCAGCAGCCAAGATAAGACTAGCGAGGCCGCCGGGGAGCTGTTTTTT
>13|many|TRBJ2-7|TRBV29-1|TRBD2
CSVKGTISYEQYF
TGCAGCGTAAAAGGGACTATCTCCTACGAGCAGTACTTC
>15|-|TRBJ2-1|TRBV20-1|TRBD2
CCAREPSGTSDEQFF
TGCTGTGCTAGAGAGCCTAGCGGGACATCCGATGAGCAGTTCTTC
>15|many|TRBJ1-1|TRBV7-9|-
CASSLGAGSKSEAFF
TGTGCCAGCAGCTTAGGGGCAGGGTCTAAGTCTGAAGCTTTCTTT
>13|many|TRBJ2-7|TRBV28|-
CASSLNQGMAQYF
TGTGCCAGCAGTTTAAATCAGGGGATGGCGCAGTACTTC
>15|many|TRBJ2-1|TRBV7-2|-
CASSLRQSSYNEQFF
TGTGCCAGCAGCTTACGACAAAGCTCCTACAATGAGCAGTTCTTC
>16|few|TRBJ2-1|TRBV5-6|TRBD2
CASSIGLAGGWHEQFF
TGTGCCAGCAGCATAGGACTAGCGGGTGGATGGCATGAGCAGTTCTTC
>16|-|TRBJ2-5|TRBV5-1|TRBD2
CASSRSLGEGEESQYF
TGCGCCAGCAGCCGATCACTGGGGGAGGGAGAGGAGTCCCAGTACTTC
>17|-|TRBJ2-1|TRBV3-1|-
CATSQGLELPPYNEQFF
TGTGCCACCAGCCAAGGATTGGAACTACCACCTTACAATGAGCAGTTCTTC
>15|once|TRBJ1-2|TRBV3-1|-
CASSLMRTVDYGYTF
TGTGCCAGCAGCCTCATGAGAACAGTCGACTATGGCTACACCTTC
>15|many|TRBJ1-5|TRBV7-9|-
CASSPSGASNQPQHF
TGTGCCAGCAGCCCTTCCGGGGCAAGCAATCAGCCCCAGCATTTT
>14|many|TRBJ1-4|TRBV5-1|-
CASSLSRGNEKLFF
TGCGCCAGCAGCTTGTCCAGGGGTAATGAAAAACTGTTTTTT
>15|-|TRBJ1-3|TRBV5-1|-
CASRSAEGGGNTIYF
TGCGCCAGCAGGTCCGCCGAGGGAGGCGGAAACACCATATATTTT
>13|many|TRBJ1-6|TRBV6-1|-
CASRSAPDSPLHF
TGTGCCAGCAGATCGGCACCCGATTCACCCCTCCACTTT
>14|many|TRBJ1-5|TRBV6-2/TRBV6-3|-
CASSYGTNNQPQHF
TGTGCCAGCAGTTACGGCACAAACAATCAGCCCCAGCATTTT
>14|many|TRBJ2-1|TRBV12-3/TRBV12-4|TRBD2
CASSFGRENNEQFF
TGTGCCAGCAGTTTTGGGCGGGAGAACAATGAGCAGTTCTTC
>14|few|TRBJ2-5|TRBV20-1|TRBD2
CSAERGLAEETQYF
TGCAGTGCTGAAAGGGGACTAGCGGAAGAGACCCAGTACTTC
>14|many|TRBJ2-7|TRBV4-2|-
CASSQDEARREQYF
TGTGCCAGCAGCCAAGACGAAGCTAGAAGGGAGCAGTACTTC
>14|few|TRBJ1-1|TRBV5-1|-
CASSSTGAGTEAFF
TGCGCCAGCAGCTCGACGGGGGCTGGGACTGAAGCTTTCTTT
>14|many|TRBJ2-3|TRBV20-1|-
CSARMNWGADTQYF
TGCAGTGCTAGAATGAACTGGGGCGCAGATACGCAGTATTTT
>14|many|TRBJ2-3|TRBV20-1|-
CSASSGSSRDTQYF
TGCAGTGCTAGCTCCGGGTCAAGTAGGGATACGCAGTATTTT
>12|many|TRBJ2-7|TRBV2|-
CASSESTYEQYF
TGTGCCAGCAGTGAATCCACTTACGAGCAGTACTTC
>15|few|TRBJ2-7|TRBV27|TRBD2
CASRASGSPSYEQYF
TGTGCCAGCAGGGCTAGCGGGAGCCCCTCCTACGAGCAGTACTTC
>16|-|TRBJ2-7|TRBV5-1|TRBD1
CASTPGTGKNSYEQYF
TGCGCCAGCACCCCCGGGACAGGGAAAAACTCCTACGAGCAGTACTTC
>14|-|TRBJ1-1|TRBV14|TRBD1
CASSPDREDTEAFF
TGTGCCAGCAGCCCCGACAGGGAAGACACTGAAGCTTTCTTT
>14|many|TRBJ2-7|TRBV20-1|TRBD2
CSAHTPSGSYEQYF
TGCAGTGCCCACACGCCTAGCGGCTCCTACGAGCAGTACTTC
>15|many|TRBJ2-7|TRBV6-5|TRBD2
CASSYSGGSSYEQYF
TGTGCCAGCAGTTACTCGGGGGGGAGCTCCTACGAGCAGTACTTC
>12|medium-sized|TRBJ1-1|TRBV20-1|-
CSARRAGLEAFF
TGCAGTGCTAGGAGGGCAGGGTTGGAAGCTTTCTTT
>12|-|TRBJ2-7|TRBV5-1|-
CASSLSRGEQYF
TGCGCCAGCAGCTTGTCCAGGGGCGAGCAGTACTTC
>13|-|TRBJ2-3|TRBV5-1|-
CASSPWTKDTQYF
TGCGCCAGCAGCCCCTGGACAAAAGATACGCAGTATTTT
>16|-|TRBJ1-4|TRBV15|-
CATSRGRGKGDEKLFF
TGTGCCACCAGCAGAGGAAGGGGTAAAGGGGATGAAAAACTGTTTTTT